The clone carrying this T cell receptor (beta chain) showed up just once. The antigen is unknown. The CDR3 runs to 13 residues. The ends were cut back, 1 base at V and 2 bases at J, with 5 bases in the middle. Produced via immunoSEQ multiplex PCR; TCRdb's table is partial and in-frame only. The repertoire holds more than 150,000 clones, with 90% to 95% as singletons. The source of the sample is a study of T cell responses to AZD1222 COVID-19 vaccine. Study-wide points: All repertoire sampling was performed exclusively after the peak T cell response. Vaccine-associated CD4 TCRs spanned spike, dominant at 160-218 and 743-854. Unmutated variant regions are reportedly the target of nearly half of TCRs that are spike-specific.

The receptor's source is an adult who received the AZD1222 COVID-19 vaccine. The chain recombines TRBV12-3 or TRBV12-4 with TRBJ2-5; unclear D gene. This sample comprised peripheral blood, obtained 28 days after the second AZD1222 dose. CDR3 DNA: TGTGCCAGCAGTTTAGAGAGGCAAGAGACCCAGTACTTC. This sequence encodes CASSLERQETQYF.